This T cell receptor beta chain was identified in a study of blood T cell repertoires in COVID-19. At the level of the study: The samples span acute and convalescent COVID-19 from the United States, Italy and Spain. T cells, B-cell-depleted T cells, or PBMCs provided the cDNA or gDNA that served as material.

Under the authors' procedure: Researchers report that nucleated cell counts were estimated from reference gene primer amplification. Assay: immunoSEQ multiplex PCR; the TCRdb copy retains only in-frame clones and omits some. V, J and clone size reflect that table, while D and trimming were determined from the DNA. The repertoire includes about 140,000 clones, about nine tenths of them detected once, and 10% sits in the top ten. The J segment lost 1 base and the V segment lost 3 bases, leaving 6 bases of the junction unmatched. CDR3 length equals 16 residues. Germline V gene sequence: CDR1 MNHNS, CDR2 SASEGT.

This sequence was found in a man aged 45-65 years with active or convalescent COVID-19. The chain carries TRBV6-1 and TRBJ2-1; 7 bases are shared with TRBD2. Sequencing used peripheral blood. The CDR3 is CASSDPLGGSYNEQFF. The CDR3 coding sequence is TGTGCCAGCAGTGATCCCTTGGGGGGGTCCTACAATGAGCAGTTCTTC.